This T cell receptor beta chain derives from a study of CD8 T cells in Susac syndrome. Reverse transcription used about 0.45 to 1 ug RNA and random hexamers. TCRdb re-derived calls from the immunoSEQ multiplex PCR reads in MiXCR, one entry per CDR3 protein. The sample holds approximately 300,000 distinct CDR3 sequences, 75% to 85% seen once. V trimming: 6 bases; J trimming: 4 bases; junction bases outside the gene matches: 5. There are 14 residues in the CDR3. Germline loops: CDR1 MRHNA, CDR2 SNTAGT. This clonotype turned up a few times. V gene TRBV6-4 combines with J gene TRBJ2-1, with 8 nucleotides matching TRBD2. This sequence originates from a human donor with multiple sclerosis. The sequenced sample consisted of CD8+ T cells from PBMCs. CDR3 nucleotide sequence: TGTGCCAGCAGCGTTAGCGGGACTTACAATGAGCAGTTCTTC. It encodes CASSVSGTYNEQFF.